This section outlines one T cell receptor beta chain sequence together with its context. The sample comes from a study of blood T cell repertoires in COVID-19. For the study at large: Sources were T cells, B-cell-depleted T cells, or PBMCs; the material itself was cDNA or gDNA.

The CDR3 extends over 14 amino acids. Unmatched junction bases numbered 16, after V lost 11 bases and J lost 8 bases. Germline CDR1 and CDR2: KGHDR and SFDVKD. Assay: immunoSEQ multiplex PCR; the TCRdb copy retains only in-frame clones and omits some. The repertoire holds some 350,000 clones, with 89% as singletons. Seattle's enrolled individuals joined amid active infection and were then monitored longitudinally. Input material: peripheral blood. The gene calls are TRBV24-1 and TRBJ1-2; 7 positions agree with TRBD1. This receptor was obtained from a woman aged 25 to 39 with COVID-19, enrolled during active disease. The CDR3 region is CAIRRKGAFGGYTF. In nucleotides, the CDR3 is TGTGCCATCCGACGTAAGGGGGCGTTCGGCGGCTACACCTTC.